What follows are 11 T cell receptor beta chains derived from one specimen sequenced in a study of blood T cell repertoires in COVID-19. Here immunoSEQ multiplex PCR was the method, and the copy in TCRdb shows in-frame clones only, minus some. The sample records a few hundred thousand clones, roughly 89% being singletons. The specimen was PBMCs or T cells enriched from blood (not recorded which). All receptors come from a woman between 18 and 29 years old with acute COVID-19.

This clone was counted between two and nine times. Other DNA sequences in the same sample also yield this CDR3. The chain is built from TRBV27 and TRBJ1-2; D is unclear. The CDR3 is 13 residues long. Germline V gene lookup returns CDR1 MNHEY and CDR2 SMNVEV (reference sequence). V was shortened by 5 bases and J by 0 bases, with 7 bases between the two germline ends. The CDR3 loop is CASSLGSNYGYTF. The CDR3 nucleotides read TGTGCCAGCAGTCTCGGTTCTAACTATGGCTACACCTTC.

J is TRBJ1-5 and V is TRBV20-1; no reliable D call. V was cut by 4 bases and J by 10 bases, with 11 bases left in between. The germline CDR1 and CDR2 sequences are DFQATT and SNEGSKA (reference sequence). The CDR3 has 11 residues. As DNA, the CDR3 is TGCAGTGCTACCCCCTCGGGACCCCAGCATTTT. Protein product: CSATPSGPQHF.

This chain links TRBV19 with TRBJ1-5; TRBD1 matches at 7 bases. Losses at the gene ends were 4 bases for V and 2 bases for J; bases not matched to a gene: 5. CDR3 length equals 15 residues. Germline V gene data show CDR1 as LNHDA and CDR2 as SQIVND (reference sequence). This chain's CDR3 is CASSSGQAGNQPQHF. The DNA of the CDR3 is TGTGCCAGTAGTAGTGGACAGGCGGGCAATCAGCCCCAGCATTTT.

CDR3 in DNA: TGTGCCACCAGTGACCCCCCGCAGGGCCAGGGTGAGCAGTTCTTC. This translates into CATSDPPQGQGEQFF. This chain connects TRBV24-1 to TRBJ2-1, with TRBD1 as a possible D gene (5 bases). The CDR3 is made up of 15 amino acids. V shed 4 bases and J shed 9 bases, with 18 bases lying between them. Germline V lookup: CDR1 KGHDR, CDR2 SFDVKD.

The chain uses TRBV9 and TRBJ1-6, with D perhaps matching TRBD1 (5 bases). Trimming pared 0 bases from V and 9 bases from J, leaving 13 bases between. This CDR3 is built from 15 residues. The germline V gene has CDR1 SGDLS and CDR2 YYNGEE. The CDR3 loop is CASSVDPGRGSPLHF. The CDR3 bases are TGTGCCAGCAGCGTAGACCCAGGGAGGGGTTCACCCCTCCACTTT.

A remark on this clone: The sample holds other DNA sequences that translate to the same CDR3. This rearrangement joins TRBV9 to TRBJ1-2; D perhaps matches TRBD1 (5 bases). The CDR3 is 11 amino acids. Per the germline V gene, CDR1 is SGDLS and CDR2 is YYNGEE. V dropped 7 bases and J dropped 4 bases, with 8 bases sitting between them. Written as DNA, the CDR3 is TGTGCCAGCCAGGGTGCCTATGGCTACACCTTC. This codes for CASQGAYGYTF.

The chain employs TRBV18 and TRBJ2-6, with 8 bases that match TRBD1. The ends lost 3 bases at V and 0 bases at J; junction bases unmatched: 16. This CDR3 is 21 amino acids long. CDR1 is KGHSH and CDR2 is LQKENI in the germline V gene. The CDR3 sequence is CASSPGTGEDRGISGANVLTF. The CDR3 DNA follows: TGTGCCAGCTCACCCGGGACAGGCGAGGACCGGGGAATCTCTGGGGCCAACGTCCTGACTTTC.

V is TRBV19 and J is TRBJ2-2; 10 bases are a match to TRBD1. This CDR3 region has 15 residues. V lost 5 bases, J lost 5 bases, and 5 bases stayed unmatched. CDR1 LNHDA and CDR2 SQIVND come from the germline V gene (reference sequence). CDR3 sequence: CASSADRGRTGELFF. The CDR3 nucleotides read TGTGCCAGTAGTGCTGACAGGGGGCGTACCGGGGAGCTGTTTTTT.

This chain links TRBV7-9 with TRBJ1-1; possibly TRBD1 for D (5 bases). The CDR3 spans 14 residues. The V end lost 3 bases, the J end lost 5 bases, and 13 bases lay between the germline ends. The germline V gene encodes CDR1 SEHNR and CDR2 FQNEAQ (reference sequence). The CDR3 sequence: CASSFQGGETEAFF. The DNA of the CDR3 is TGTGCCAGCAGCTTTCAGGGAGGGGAGACTGAAGCTTTCTTT.

This chain uses TRBV27 with TRBJ2-7; 7 bases map to TRBD2. This CDR3 spans 15 amino acids. The ends lost 5 bases at V and 0 bases at J; junction bases unmatched: 7. CDR1 and CDR2 from the germline V gene are MNHEY and SMNVEV (reference sequence). The CDR3 DNA sequence: TGTGCCAGCAGTCCGACTAGCAAATTCTCCTACGAGCAGTACTTC. Translated, it gives CASSPTSKFSYEQYF.

The J gene is TRBJ2-5, the V gene TRBV24-1; 7 bases fit TRBD2. Per germline, CDR1 KGHDR and CDR2 SFDVKD. Losses at the gene ends were 5 bases for V and 6 bases for J; bases not matched to a gene: 8. This CDR3 spans 14 amino acids. The CDR3 bases are TGTGCCACCAGTGCCGGGGGGTGGAGAAAGACCCAGTACTTC. This gives the protein CATSAGGWRKTQYF.